These 13 T cell receptor beta chains originate from one sample sequenced in a study of blood T cell repertoires in COVID-19. TCRdb's copy holds only in-frame clones and misses some; the assay was immunoSEQ multiplex PCR. The sample contains a few hundred thousand clones, around nine tenths of which appear only once. The sample taken for sequencing was PBMCs or T cells enriched from blood (not recorded which). The receptor source for this set is a woman in her 50s who had recovered from COVID-19.

The rearrangement links TRBV6-5 to TRBJ1-2; 9 positions match TRBD1. CDR3 size: 13 residues. The ends lost 6 bases at V and 8 bases at J; junction bases unmatched: 7. In germline, CDR1 is MNHEY, CDR2 SVGAGI. In DNA form, the CDR3 reads TGTGCCAGCAGACACAGACAGGGGGGAGGCTACACCTTC. Protein: CASRHRQGGGYTF.

The chain employs TRBV7-2 and TRBJ1-2, with TRBD1 as a possible D gene (5 bases). There are 15 residues in the CDR3. V was cut by 5 bases and J by 2 bases, with 15 bases left in between. CDR1 is SGHTA and CDR2 is FQGNSA in the germline V gene. The CDR3 coding sequence is TGTGCCAGCAGCCCGGGAGGGGCCAAAAACTATGGCTACACCTTC. It specifies CASSPGGAKNYGYTF.

The genes are TRBV9 and TRBJ1-3; the match to TRBD1 covers 7 bases. The V segment lost 0 bases and the J segment 4 bases; nucleotides outside the gene matches: 10. The CDR3 has 17 amino acids. CDR1 SGDLS and CDR2 YYNGEE come from the germline V gene. The CDR3 DNA reads TGTGCCAGCAGCGTAGTCCCGGACCAGGGGGTAGGAAACACCATATATTTT. Protein sequence: CASSVVPDQGVGNTIYF.

The V and J genes are TRBV7-9 and TRBJ2-7, with 10 bases aligning to TRBD1. The trim removed 2 bases at V and 4 bases at J, leaving 2 bases unmatched. Germline-derived CDR1 and CDR2 are SEHNR and FQNEAQ (reference sequence). CDR3 length: 14 residues. CDR3 sequence reads: CASSLRDRGYEQYF. The CDR3 coding sequence is TGTGCCAGCAGCTTAAGGGACAGGGGATACGAGCAGTACTTC.

With respect to this clone: Other nucleotide sequences from this sample produce the same CDR3. The chain couples TRBV7-6 to TRBJ1-2; possibly TRBD1 for D (6 bases). CDR1 and CDR2 from the germline V gene are SGHVS and FNYEAQ. Trimming removed 5 bases from V and 2 bases from J, with 9 bases in between. The CDR3 is made up of 13 amino acids. The CDR3 reads CASSPQGNYGYTF. The CDR3 region has the DNA TGTGCCAGCAGCCCTCAGGGGAACTATGGCTACACCTTC. The entire variable domain, with the rest obtained from reference TRBV7-6 and TRBJ1-2, is as follows: GAGVSQSPRYKVTKRGQDVALRCDPISGHVSLYWYRQALGQGPEFLTYFNYEAQQDKSGLPNDRFSAERPEGSISTLTIQRTEQRDSAMYRCASSPQGNYGYTFGSGTRLTVV.

The chain links TRBV18 to TRBJ1-2; 7 nucleotides agree with TRBD1. Germline assignment: CDR1 KGHSH and CDR2 LQKENI. With V trimmed by 2 bases and J by 5 bases, 5 bases remained unmatched. The CDR3 spans 14 residues. The CDR3 region is CASSPDRAGYGYTF. For the CDR3, the DNA is TGTGCCAGCTCACCAGACAGGGCTGGGTATGGCTACACCTTC.

This chain joins TRBV12-3 or TRBV12-4 and TRBJ2-7; the match to TRBD1 covers 8 bases. CDR3 length: 12 residues. The trim removed 3 bases at V and 6 bases at J, leaving 1 base unmatched. The CDR3 region is CASSFDRGEQYF. The CDR3 bases are TGTGCCAGCAGTTTTGACAGGGGCGAGCAGTACTTC.

The chain employs TRBV28 and TRBJ1-5; D is possibly TRBD1 (5 bases). CDR3 length equals 14 residues. Trimming removed 3 bases at V and 3 bases at J, with 9 bases between. From germline, CDR1 is MDHEN and CDR2 SYDVKM. The CDR3 DNA reads as TGTGCCAGCAGTTTCCCTGGGGCCAATCAGCCCCAGCATTTT. Translation: CASSFPGANQPQHF. The full variable domain, completed using reference TRBV28 and TRBJ1-5, is DVKVTQSSRYLVKRTGEKVFLECVQDMDHENMFWYRQDPGLGLRLIYFSYDVKMKEKGDIPEGYSVSREKKERFSLILESASTNQTSMYLCASSFPGANQPQHFGDGTRLSIL.

The chain carries TRBV24-1 and TRBJ1-2; weak D call: TRBD1 (5 bases). Germline-derived CDR1 and CDR2 are KGHDR and SFDVKD. The CDR3 length is 12 residues. The ends were cut back, 3 bases at V and 11 bases at J, with 12 bases in the middle. In nucleotides, the CDR3 is TGTGCCACCAGTGATACAGGCTGGAATTACACCTTC. Translation: CATSDTGWNYTF.

The chain is built from TRBV15 and TRBJ1-5; 7 bases are a match to TRBD1. Germline V lookup: CDR1 LNHNV, CDR2 YYDKDF (reference sequence). CDR3 length: 17 amino acids. The ends lost 0 bases at V and 0 bases at J; junction bases unmatched: 5. The CDR3 coding sequence is TGTGCCACCAGCAGAGAGAGGGACAGAATTAGCAATCAGCCCCAGCATTTT. This translates into CATSRERDRISNQPQHF.

The gene calls are TRBV7-2 and TRBJ1-2; unclear D gene. The CDR3 consists of 16 residues. The germline gives CDR1 SGHTA, CDR2 FQGNSA. V dropped 1 base and J dropped 1 base, with 13 bases sitting between them. The CDR3 DNA reads as TGTGCCAGCAGCTTAGTCCAGGCCGCGTTTAACTATGGCTACACCTTC. This sequence encodes CASSLVQAAFNYGYTF.

The CDR3 DNA reads as TGTGCCAGCAGCTTACAGGGATATCTCGAGCAGTACTTC. This encodes CASSLQGYLEQYF. The rearrangement links TRBV11-1 to TRBJ2-7, with D tentatively TRBD1 (5 bases). The CDR3 totals 13 residues. CDR1 is SGHAT and CDR2 is FQDESV in the germline V gene (reference sequence). V gave up 2 bases and J gave up 6 bases, with 11 bases separating them.

V and J are TRBV5-4 and TRBJ1-1, with D perhaps matching TRBD1 (5 bases). The germline CDR1 and CDR2 sequences are SGHNT and YYREEE (reference sequence). Trimming stripped 3 bases from V and 5 bases from J, with 23 bases between. The CDR3 runs to 17 residues. The CDR3, as DNA: TGTGCCAGCAGCTCCCCAAATGGGCAGGGATCACGGACTGAAGCTTTCTTT. Protein sequence: CASSSPNGQGSRTEAFF.